The clone carrying this T cell receptor beta chain came up many times. The time point denotes: newly diagnosed GD, antithyroid drugs for less than 3 months. PBMCs provided the RNA from which the TCR library was made. The source of the sample is a study of regulatory T cells in long-lasting Graves disease. Deletions cut 7 bases from V and 8 bases from J, with 18 bases between. The CDR3 extends over 15 amino acids. Germline CDR1 and CDR2: LNHDA and SQIVND (reference sequence). Both iRepertoire HTBI primers and Arm-PCR of CDR3 regions were used to build the TCR beta libraries. TCRdb reanalysed the multiplex PCR reads using MiXCR and keeps one entry per CDR3 protein. The sample holds approximately 540,000 distinct CDR3 sequences, about 12% seen once. The sample also formed part of further work on T cells in Graves' hyperthyroidism and ophthalmopathy. That paper notes: In blood, most of the thyroid clonotypes expanded above 0.001 were also present.

The source is a woman younger than 45 with Graves disease. Sequencing used peripheral blood mononuclear cells (PBMCs), obtained at new diagnosis, from a patient treated with antithyroid drugs. The chain combines TRBV19 with TRBJ1-6; D possibly corresponds to TRBD1 (5 bases). CDR3 sequence (DNA): TGTGCCAGTACCACGCGGCGGGGGATGGATTCACCCCTCCACTTT. It codes for CASTTRRGMDSPLHF. Full variable domain (outside the CDR3, taken from reference TRBV19 and TRBJ1-6): DGGITQSPKYLFRKEGQNVTLSCEQNLNHDAMYWYRQDPGQGLRLIYYSQIVNDFQKGDIAEGYSVSREKKESFPLTVTSAQKNPTAFYLCASTTRRGMDSPLHFGNGTRLTVT.